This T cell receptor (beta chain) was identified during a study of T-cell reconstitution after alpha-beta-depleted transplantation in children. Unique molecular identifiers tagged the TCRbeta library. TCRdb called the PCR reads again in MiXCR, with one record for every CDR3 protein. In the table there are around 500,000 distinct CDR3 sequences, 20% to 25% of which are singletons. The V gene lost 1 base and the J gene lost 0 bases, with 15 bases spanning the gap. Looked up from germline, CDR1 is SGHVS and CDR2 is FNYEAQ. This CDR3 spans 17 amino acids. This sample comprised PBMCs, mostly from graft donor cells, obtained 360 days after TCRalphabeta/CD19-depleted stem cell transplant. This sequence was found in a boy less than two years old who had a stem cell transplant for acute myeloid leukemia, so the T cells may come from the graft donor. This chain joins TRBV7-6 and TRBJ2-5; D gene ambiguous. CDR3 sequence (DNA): TGTGCCAGCAGCTTAGTTTTCGGCCCGGTCCACCAAGAGACCCAGTACTTC. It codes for CASSLVFGPVHQETQYF.